This T cell receptor beta chain was sequenced in a study of cytomegalovirus exposure and HLA in healthy donors. The CDR3 length is 15 residues. CDR1 is SGHDN and CDR2 is FVKESK in the germline V gene. The J segment lost 6 bases and the V segment lost 4 bases, leaving 10 bases of the junction unmatched. While unrecorded immune exposures were likely, the donors were nominally healthy when sampled. The PCR used 60 Vbeta and 13 Jbeta primers. The data were produced by immunoSEQ multiplex PCR, yet TCRdb's version contains in-frame clones alone and is incomplete. Among approximately 200,000 clones listed, 70% to 75% were seen once.

The chain is built from TRBV14 and TRBJ2-5, with TRBD2 matching 8 bases. Sequencing used PBMCs. The receptor comes from a man aged 25-40 years in good health and CMV-seropositive. The DNA of the CDR3 is TGTGCCAGCAGCCCGTCCGGGACTAGTGTGCAGACCCAGTACTTC. Translation: CASSPSGTSVQTQYF.